This record looks at one T cell receptor beta chain sequence and its context. The target antigen is unknown. These data are taken from a study of T cells after posttransplantation cyclophosphamide. Study-level findings and limits: Skin or GI-infiltrating T cells shared few TRB sequences with blood. Donor CD8+ memory clones often dominated recipient blood repertoires at later times. After PTCy, TRB diversity resembled that of CNI/methotrexate controls.

A marrow graft followed busulfan-fludarabine conditioning, with cyclophosphamide on days +3 and +4. Here immunoSEQ multiplex PCR was the method, and the copy in TCRdb shows in-frame clones only, minus some. The table has about 6,800 clones, around nine tenths seen once. Per germline, CDR1 SGDLS and CDR2 YYNGEE. There are 12 residues in the CDR3. V was pared by 4 bases and J by 5 bases, with 9 bases between. The chain links TRBV9 to TRBJ1-2; TRBD1 is a possible D gene (5 bases). This receptor was taken from a male patient in his sixties or seventies who received an allogeneic stem cell transplant from a related donor and was CMV-positive. Some T cells may trace back to the graft donor. The sample in question was CD8+ T cells sorted from blood, obtained after allogeneic stem cell transplant with posttransplant cyclophosphamide. The chain's CDR3 is CASSSQEYGYTF. In DNA, the CDR3 is TGTGCCAGCAGCTCACAGGAGTATGGCTACACCTTC.